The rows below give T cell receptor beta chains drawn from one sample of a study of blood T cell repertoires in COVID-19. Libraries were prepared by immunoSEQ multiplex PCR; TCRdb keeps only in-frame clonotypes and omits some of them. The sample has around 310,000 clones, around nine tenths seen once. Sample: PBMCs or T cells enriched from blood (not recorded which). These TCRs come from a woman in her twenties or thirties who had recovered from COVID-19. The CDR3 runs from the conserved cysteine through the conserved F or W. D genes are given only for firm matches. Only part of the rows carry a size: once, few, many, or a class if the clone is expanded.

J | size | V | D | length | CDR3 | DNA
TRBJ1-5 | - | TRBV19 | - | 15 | CASTLVRQGNQPQHF | TGTGCCAGTACTTTAGTCCGCCAGGGGAATCAGCCCCAGCATTTT
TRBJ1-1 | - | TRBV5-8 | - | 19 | CASSHPRALHLTVNTEAFF | TGTGCCAGCAGTCACCCGCGAGCTCTGCACCTGACAGTGAACACTGAAGCTTTCTTT
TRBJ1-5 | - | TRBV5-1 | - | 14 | CASSLDSPNQPQHF | TGCGCCAGCAGCTTGGACAGCCCTAATCAGCCCCAGCATTTT
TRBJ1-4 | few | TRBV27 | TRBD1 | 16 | CASRQTGGLPNEKLFF | TGTGCCAGCAGACAGACAGGGGGCTTACCTAATGAAAAACTGTTTTTT
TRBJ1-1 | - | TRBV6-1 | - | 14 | CASSPTGGATEAFF | TGTGCCAGCAGCCCCACGGGGGGAGCGACTGAAGCTTTCTTT
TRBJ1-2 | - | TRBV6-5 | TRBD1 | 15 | CASRPPDRERYGYTF | TGTGCCAGCAGACCCCCCGACAGGGAGCGGTATGGCTACACCTTC
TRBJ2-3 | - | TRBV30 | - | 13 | CAWSVEISDTQYF | TGTGCCTGGAGTGTGGAGATATCGGATACGCAGTATTTT
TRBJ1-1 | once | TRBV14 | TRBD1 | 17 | CASSQCTGGRANTEAFF | TGTGCCAGCAGCCAATGTACAGGGGGTAGAGCAAACACTGAAGCTTTCTTT
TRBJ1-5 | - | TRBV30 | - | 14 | CAWSVGAPDQPQHF | TGTGCCTGGAGTGTTGGGGCCCCTGATCAGCCCCAGCATTTT
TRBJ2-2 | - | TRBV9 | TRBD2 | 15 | CASSASSGSTGELFF | TGTGCCAGCAGCGCCTCTAGCGGGAGTACCGGGGAGCTGTTTTTT
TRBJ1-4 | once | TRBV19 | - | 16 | CASSNPSTVQGEKLFF | TGTGCCAGTAGTAACCCCTCGACAGTTCAAGGAGAAAAACTGTTTTTT
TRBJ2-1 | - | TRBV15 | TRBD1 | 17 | CATSRDLGTGVDNEQFF | TGTGCCACCAGCAGAGATCTCGGGACAGGGGTGGACAATGAGCAGTTCTTC
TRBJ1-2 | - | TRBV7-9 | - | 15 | CASSLSTTGIDGYTF | TGTGCCAGCAGCTTAAGCACTACAGGGATCGATGGCTACACCTTC
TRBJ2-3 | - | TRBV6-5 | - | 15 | CASSYGGYGTDTQYF | TGTGCCAGCAGTTACGGAGGGTATGGCACAGATACGCAGTATTTT
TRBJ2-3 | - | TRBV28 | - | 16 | CASILRGTAHTDTQYF | TGTGCCAGCATCCTGAGGGGGACCGCTCACACAGATACGCAGTATTTT
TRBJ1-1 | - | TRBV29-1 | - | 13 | CSARKVMNTEAFF | TGCAGCGCCAGGAAGGTAATGAACACTGAAGCTTTCTTT
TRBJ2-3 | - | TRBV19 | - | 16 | CASSRRGGLSTDTQYF | TGTGCCAGTAGTAGAAGGGGCGGTCTTAGCACAGATACGCAGTATTTT
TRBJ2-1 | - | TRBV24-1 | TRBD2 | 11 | CATSDREAEFF | TGTGCCACCAGTGACCGGGAGGCGGAGTTCTTC
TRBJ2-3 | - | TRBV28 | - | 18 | CASPPPGATSYSTDTQYF | TGTGCCAGCCCACCCCCGGGAGCCACAAGTTATAGCACAGATACGCAGTATTTT
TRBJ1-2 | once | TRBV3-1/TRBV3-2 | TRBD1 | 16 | CASSHGTGGENYGYTF | TGTGCCAGCAGCCACGGGACAGGGGGCGAGAACTATGGCTACACCTTC
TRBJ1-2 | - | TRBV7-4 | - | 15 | CASSLAEGGAFWYTF | TGTGCCAGCAGCTTAGCTGAGGGCGGAGCCTTCTGGTACACCTTC
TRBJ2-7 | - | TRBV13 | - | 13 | CASSLIPAYEQYF | TGTGCCAGCAGCTTAATACCGGCCTACGAGCAGTACTTC
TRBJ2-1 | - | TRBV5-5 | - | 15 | CASSLVQGSYNEQFF | TGTGCCAGCAGCTTGGTCCAGGGCTCCTACAATGAGCAGTTCTTC
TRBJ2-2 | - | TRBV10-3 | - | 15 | CAITAGFANTGELFF | TGTGCCATCACCGCGGGGTTCGCGAACACCGGGGAGCTGTTTTTT
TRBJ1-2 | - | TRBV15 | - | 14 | CATSRDSGIYGYTF | TGTGCCACCAGCAGAGATTCAGGCATCTATGGCTACACCTTC
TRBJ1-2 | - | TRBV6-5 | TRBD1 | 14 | CASSLTGAGGGYTF | TGTGCCAGCAGTTTGACAGGGGCGGGCGGTGGCTACACCTTC
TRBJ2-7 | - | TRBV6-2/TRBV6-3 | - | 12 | CASSPSSYEQYF | TGTGCCAGCAGTCCCAGCTCCTACGAGCAGTACTTC
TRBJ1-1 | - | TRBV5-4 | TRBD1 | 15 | CASSPGGLGNTEAFF | TGTGCCAGCAGTCCAGGGGGCTTGGGGAACACTGAAGCTTTCTTT
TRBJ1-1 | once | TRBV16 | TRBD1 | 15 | CASSHRTGANTEAFF | TGTGCCAGCAGCCATCGTACAGGGGCTAACACTGAAGCTTTCTTT
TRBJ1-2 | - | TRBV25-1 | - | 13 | CASSVHRSYGYTF | TGTGCCAGCAGTGTTCACAGGTCCTATGGCTACACCTTC
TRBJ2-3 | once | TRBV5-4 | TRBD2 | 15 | CASSLRLAGGDTQYF | TGTGCCAGCAGCTTGCGACTAGCGGGTGGGGATACGCAGTATTTT
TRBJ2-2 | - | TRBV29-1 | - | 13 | CSANRDDTGELFF | TGCAGCGCGAACAGGGATGACACCGGGGAGCTGTTTTTT
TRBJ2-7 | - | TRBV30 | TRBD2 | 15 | CAWRSAASGRYEQYF | TGTGCCTGGAGAAGTGCGGCTAGCGGGAGGTACGAGCAGTACTTC
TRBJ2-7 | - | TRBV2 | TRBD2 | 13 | CASSPGGLSEQYF | TGTGCCAGCAGCCCGGGGGGGCTGTCCGAGCAGTACTTC
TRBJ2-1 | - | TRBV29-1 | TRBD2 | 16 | CSVSWVAGVGGNEQFF | TGCAGCGTGTCCTGGGTAGCGGGAGTAGGTGGGAATGAGCAGTTCTTC
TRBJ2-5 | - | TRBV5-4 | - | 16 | CASSLAPGLLQETQYF | TGTGCCAGCAGCTTGGCCCCAGGGCTTCTCCAAGAGACCCAGTACTTC
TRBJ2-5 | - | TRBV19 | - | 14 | CASSVSGVRTSQYF | TGTGCCAGTAGTGTATCGGGGGTCCGCACTAGCCAGTACTTC
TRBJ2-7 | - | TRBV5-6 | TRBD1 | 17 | CASSPLAGQARSYEQYF | TGTGCCAGCAGCCCCCTCGCCGGACAGGCTCGCTCCTACGAGCAGTACTTC